The clone carrying this T cell receptor beta chain was seen a single time. Sequencing was performed with immunoSEQ multiplex PCR; in TCRdb, only in-frame clones are kept and a portion is missing. The repertoire holds approximately 64,000 clones, with around nine tenths as singletons. This specimen belongs to a study of T cell responses to AZD1222 COVID-19 vaccine. The CDR3 is made up of 16 amino acids. Germline V CDR1 and CDR2: LGHDT, YNNKEL (reference sequence). Trimming removed 1 base at V and 1 base at J, with 13 bases between. This clonotype was obtained from an adult who received the MenACWY meningococcal vaccine as a control. The genes are TRBV3-1 (or the pseudogene TRBV3-2) and TRBJ2-5; no clear D gene. Sequencing used peripheral blood, obtained 28 days after the second dose of the MenACWY control vaccine. CDR3 sequence: CASSQVPAPGQETQYF. CDR3 in DNA: TGTGCCAGCAGCCAAGTGCCCGCTCCCGGCCAAGAGACCCAGTACTTC.